This TCR beta chain was sequenced for a study of blood T cell repertoires in COVID-19. Sequencing used immunoSEQ multiplex PCR; TCRdb keeps in-frame clones, though not all of them. The sample carries roughly 68,000 clones, about four fifths recorded once. This CDR3 spans 15 amino acids. V was cut by 4 bases and J by 3 bases, with 16 bases left in between. The V gene's germline CDR1 is MGHRA and CDR2 YSYEKL. This TCR was sampled from a man between 45 and 60 years old with active COVID-19. The sample comprised peripheral blood. The chain joins TRBV4-1 to TRBJ2-7; D perhaps matches TRBD2 (6 bases). CDR3 nucleotides: TGCGCCAGCAGCCCCTCCCTAGCGTATGGCTACGAGCAGTACTTC. Residues: CASSPSLAYGYEQYF.